Following are 2 T cell receptor beta chains from one sample sequenced in a study of neoadjuvant nivolumab and ipilimumab in lung cancer (dated by TCRdb to 2018 to 2021). The label giving this sample's time point can be read as: at surgical resection after neoadjuvant nivolumab +/- ipilimumab. Library prep was done by the immunoSEQ multiplex PCR assay. This immuneACCESS table, as held by TCRdb, lists in-frame sequences with V and J called but not all clones. Of the missing ones, under half trace to an unresolved V gene in checked studies; the others have no known cause. The sample includes over 25,000 clones, with about 70% observed a single time. The top ten hold 18% of the sample. This sample comprised tumor tissue, obtained after neoadjuvant nivolumab, alone or with ipilimumab, at or shortly before surgery. The receptors stem from an adult with non-small cell lung cancer.

This clone occurred once. The chain links TRBV5-1 to TRBJ1-1; D may be TRBD1 (6 bases). This CDR3 is built from 16 residues. V dropped 3 bases and J dropped 1 base, with 16 bases sitting between them. In germline, CDR1 is SGHRS, CDR2 YFSETQ. In DNA, the CDR3 is TGCGCCAGCAGCTCGATTCCGCAACAGGGGAACACTGAAGCTTTCTTT. Protein: CASSSIPQQGNTEAFF.

V and J are TRBV5-5 and TRBJ2-3, with a possible D match to TRBD1 (6 bases). Germline CDR1 and CDR2: SGHKS and YYEKEE (reference sequence). The V gene lost 4 bases and the J gene lost 1 base, with 19 bases spanning the gap. The CDR3 is made up of 17 amino acids. The CDR3 sequence is CASSLGVDRGRTDTQYF. The CDR3 DNA is TGTGCCAGCAGCCTGGGGGTGGACAGAGGTCGCACAGATACGCAGTATTTT.